The 27 T cell receptor beta chains presented below share a single source sample, sequenced in a study of technical replicates of blood from several donors. Method: immunoSEQ multiplex PCR; TCRdb's copy keeps in-frame clones and lacks some. The profile covers 73,000 or so clones, with 90% to 95% appearing a single time and 0.25% taken by the ten largest. Sequencing used T cells isolated from PBMCs. The receptors shown here come from a human donor in good health.

This clone was detected only once. V gene TRBV4-1 combines with J gene TRBJ2-4, with D unresolved. The CDR3 spans 14 residues. The V end lost 3 bases, the J end lost 0 bases, and 6 bases lay between the germline ends. Germline V gene sequence: CDR1 MGHRA, CDR2 YSYEKL. In nucleotides, the CDR3 is TGCGCCAGCAGCCACTCTCTAGCCAAAAACATTCAGTACTTC. This gives the protein CASSHSLAKNIQYF.

The genes are TRBV5-1 and TRBJ1-5; no clear D. V lost 4 bases and J lost 4, with 12 bases in between. This CDR3 has 14 residues. Germline-derived CDR1 and CDR2 are SGHRS and YFSETQ. DNA for the CDR3: TGCGCCAGCAGCGACTCGGGGTTAAATCAGCCCCAGCATTTT. This gives the protein CASSDSGLNQPQHF. The variable domain in full, completed from reference TRBV5-1 and TRBJ1-5, reads KAGVTQTPRYLIKTRGQQVTLSCSPISGHRSVSWYQQTPGQGLQFLFEYFSETQRNKGNFPGRFSGRQFSNSRSEMNVSTLELGDSALYLCASSDSGLNQPQHFGDGTRLSIL.

In DNA, the CDR3 is TGCGCCAGCAGGGACCCGACAGGGAGCTCCTACAATGAGCAGTTCTTC. It translates to CASRDPTGSSYNEQFF. J is TRBJ2-1 and V is TRBV4-1; 7 bases align to TRBD1. The CDR3 consists of 16 residues. Germline CDR1 is MGHRA and CDR2 is YSYEKL. The V and J ends lost 6 bases and 0 bases, in that order; junction bases with no gene match: 8.

V is TRBV5-1 and J is TRBJ2-7; D might be TRBD2 (6 bases). CDR1 is SGHRS and CDR2 is YFSETQ in the germline V gene. The V gene lost 2 bases and the J gene lost 0 bases, with 9 bases spanning the gap. CDR3 length: 14 amino acids. CDR3 in DNA: TGCGCCAGCAGCTTCGCCGGGAGCTCCTACGAGCAGTACTTC. This translates into CASSFAGSSYEQYF.

The gene calls are TRBV11-2 and TRBJ2-7; tentatively, D is TRBD2 (6 bases). V dropped 5 bases and J dropped 0 bases, with 17 bases sitting between them. Germline values: CDR1 SGHAT, CDR2 FQNNGV. The CDR3 loop spans 16 amino acids. CDR3 sequence reads: CASSPQRGAISYEQYF. As DNA, the CDR3 is TGTGCCAGCAGCCCTCAGCGCGGGGCCATCTCCTACGAGCAGTACTTC.

This clone came up once. The chain links TRBV7-9 to TRBJ2-7; D possibly corresponds to TRBD2 (7 bases). Germline CDR1 SEHNR, CDR2 FQNEAQ (reference sequence). With 5 bases removed from V and 6 bases from J, the gap between germline ends came to 14 bases. CDR3 length: 13 residues. CDR3 sequence reads: CASSGGASSEQYF. The DNA for the CDR3 is TGTGCCAGCAGCGGGGGGGCTTCTTCCGAGCAGTACTTC.

J is TRBJ1-1 and V is TRBV19; D unclear. The CDR3 length is 15 residues. Germline CDR1 LNHDA, CDR2 SQIVND (reference sequence). Trimming left V 3 bases short and J 4 bases short, with 15 bases between. The CDR3 DNA reads as TGTGCCAGTAGTATCGGAGGAGTGGGCGGCACTGAAGCTTTCTTT. Amino acid sequence: CASSIGGVGGTEAFF.

The table lists this clone with a count of one. This rearrangement joins TRBV6-6 to TRBJ2-1; the match to TRBD1 covers 10 bases. V was clipped by 2 bases and J by 14 bases; unmatched bases: 6. The length of the CDR3 is 13 residues. Germline CDR1 MNHNY, CDR2 SVGAGI (reference sequence). CDR3 amino acids: CASSYPGQGKEFF. The CDR3 DNA reads as TGTGCCAGCAGTTACCCGGGACAGGGGAAGGAGTTCTTC.

This chain links TRBV7-2 with TRBJ1-4, with D perhaps TRBD1 (5 bases). The CDR3 is 17 residues long. CDR1 and CDR2 from the germline V gene are SGHTA and FQGNSA. V was trimmed by 2 bases and J by 0 bases, leaving 13 bases between them. Here the CDR3 reads CASSLQGLRTTNEKLFF. The CDR3 bases are TGTGCCAGCAGCTTACAGGGACTCAGAACAACTAATGAAAAACTGTTTTTT.

This chain joins TRBV15 and TRBJ1-4; TRBD1 aligns across 7 bases. The CDR3 is 15 residues long. Germline CDR1 and CDR2: LNHNV and YYDKDF (reference sequence). After removal of 2 bases from V and 3 bases from J, the junction contained 3 bases not matched to a gene. The chain's CDR3 is CATSRTTGSNEKLFF. As DNA, the CDR3 is TGTGCCACCAGCAGAACGACAGGGTCTAATGAAAAACTGTTTTTT.

The rearrangement joins TRBV28 to TRBJ1-4; D perhaps matches TRBD1 (6 bases). CDR3 length: 14 amino acids. V gave up 4 bases and J gave up 7 bases, with 13 bases separating them. From germline, CDR1 is MDHEN and CDR2 SYDVKM. CDR3 nucleotide sequence: TGTGCCAGCAGTTCGCCCAACAGGGCTGAAAAACTGTTTTTT. Protein sequence: CASSSPNRAEKLFF.

The rearrangement uses TRBV5-4 and TRBJ2-2; D might be TRBD1 (6 bases). Germline lookup yields CDR1 SGHNT and CDR2 YYREEE (reference sequence). The CDR3 totals 14 residues. With 0 bases removed from V and 3 bases from J, the gap between germline ends came to 6 bases. As DNA, the CDR3 is TGTGCCAGCAGCTTGGACAGGGACACCGGGGAGCTGTTTTTT. It is translated as CASSLDRDTGELFF.

The V and J genes are TRBV7-6 and TRBJ1-1; no definite D call. Germline V CDR1 and CDR2: SGHVS, FNYEAQ. This CDR3 is built from 12 residues. V gave up 5 bases and J gave up 7 bases, with 11 bases separating them. In DNA form, the CDR3 reads TGTGCCAGCAGCCCATACAGTAATGAAGCTTTCTTT. Translating it yields CASSPYSNEAFF. The whole variable domain, remainder taken from reference TRBV7-6 and TRBJ1-1, is GAGVSQSPRYKVTKRGQDVALRCDPISGHVSLYWYRQALGQGPEFLTYFNYEAQQDKSGLPNDRFSAERPEGSISTLTIQRTEQRDSAMYRCASSPYSNEAFFGQGTRLTVV.

This clone was seen a few times. This chain joins TRBV7-2 and TRBJ2-3, with D unresolved. Germline V gene sequence: CDR1 SGHTA, CDR2 FQGNSA. This CDR3 comprises 18 residues. Trimming shortened V by 5 bases and J by 2 bases, and 23 bases separated the two germline ends. The DNA for the CDR3 is TGTGCCAGCAGCCCCCCCTCACCTGACGTACAGACCACAGATACGCAGTATTTT. It yields the protein CASSPPSPDVQTTDTQYF.

This chain connects TRBV19 to TRBJ2-3; 7 nucleotides agree with TRBD1. There are 16 residues in the CDR3. Germline V CDR1 and CDR2: LNHDA, SQIVND (reference sequence). V lost 2 bases to trimming and J lost 1 base; unmatched junction nucleotides: 6. The CDR3 bases are TGTGCCAGTAGTATAACACCCACAGGGGGCACAGATACGCAGTATTTT. This codes for CASSITPTGGTDTQYF.

The chain links TRBV25-1 to TRBJ2-7, with 7 bases aligning to TRBD1. V was clipped by 4 bases and J by 7 bases; unmatched bases: 13. Per germline, CDR1 MGHDK and CDR2 SYGVNS. The CDR3 spans 15 residues. The chain's CDR3 is CASSVQGPTLGEQYF. Written as DNA, the CDR3 is TGTGCCAGCAGTGTACAGGGGCCAACCTTAGGGGAGCAGTACTTC.

CDR3: CASSQEPGVTEAFF. CDR3 coding DNA: TGCGCCAGCAGCCAAGAGCCAGGGGTCACTGAAGCTTTCTTT. The chain employs TRBV4-1 and TRBJ1-1; the D gene is possibly TRBD1 (6 bases). The length of the CDR3 is 14 residues. Trimming took 0 bases from V and 4 from J, leaving 9 bases between them. Per germline, CDR1 MGHRA and CDR2 YSYEKL.

The CDR3 region is CASSLGGTGGLGQETQYF. As DNA, the CDR3 is TGCGCCAGCAGCTTGGGCGGGACAGGGGGCTTGGGCCAAGAGACCCAGTACTTC. V is TRBV5-1 and J is TRBJ2-5, with 12 bases matching TRBD1. This CDR3 has 18 amino acids. The V and J ends lost 0 bases and 1 base, in that order; junction bases with no gene match: 7. From germline, CDR1 is SGHRS and CDR2 YFSETQ.

The gene calls are TRBV28 and TRBJ1-1, with 7 bases matching TRBD1. Germline CDR1 and CDR2: MDHEN and SYDVKM. The ends lost 0 bases at V and 1 base at J; junction bases unmatched: 5. CDR3 size: 16 residues. Here the CDR3 reads CASSLCIRGRNTEAFF. In DNA form, the CDR3 reads TGTGCCAGCAGTTTATGCATAAGGGGGCGGAACACTGAAGCTTTCTTT.

The chain recombines TRBV2 with TRBJ1-1; no clear D. CDR1 SNHLY and CDR2 FYNNEI come from the germline V gene. V was clipped by 6 bases and J by 5 bases, with 10 bases between them. CDR3 length: 12 residues. The CDR3 sequence is CASRITPTEAFF. The DNA of the CDR3 is TGTGCCAGCAGAATTACTCCAACTGAAGCTTTCTTT.

The rearrangement links TRBV10-2 to TRBJ2-3; D is unclear. The V end was cut by 2 bases, the J end by 0 bases, with 3 bases between. The germline V gene has CDR1 WSHSY and CDR2 SAAADI. The CDR3 is 13 amino acids. CDR3 region: CASSERSTDTQYF. CDR3 DNA: TGCGCCAGCAGTGAGCGGAGCACAGATACGCAGTATTTT.

The chain joins TRBV4-2 to TRBJ2-7, with D possibly TRBD2 on 5 matching bases. The CDR3 is 17 amino acids. Between the trimmed V and J ends, which lost 0 bases and 0 bases, there was a span of 15 bases. CDR1 and CDR2 (germline): LGHNA, YNFKEQ. DNA for the CDR3: TGTGCCAGCAGCCAAGAGGCGCTAGCCCTGAGCTCCTACGAGCAGTACTTC. As protein: CASSQEALALSSYEQYF.

V and J are TRBV29-1 and TRBJ2-5, with D possibly being TRBD2 (5 bases). The CDR3 is made up of 12 amino acids. Trimming left V 5 bases short and J 3 bases short, with 10 bases between. Per germline, CDR1 SQVTM and CDR2 ANQGSEA. CDR3 sequence (DNA): TGCAGCGTTAACCGGGGAAAAGAGACCCAGTACTTC. Translated, it gives CSVNRGKETQYF.

The chain carries TRBV5-1 and TRBJ2-7; weak D call: TRBD1 (6 bases). V shed 1 base and J shed 1 base, with 12 bases lying between them. Per the germline V gene, CDR1 is SGHRS and CDR2 is YFSETQ. The CDR3 sequence is 15 residues long. This CDR3 reads CASSLWQGSSYEQYF. Here the CDR3 DNA reads TGCGCCAGCAGCTTGTGGCAGGGGAGTTCCTACGAGCAGTACTTC.

This chain links TRBV25-1 with TRBJ1-2, with no clear D. The V gene's germline CDR1 is MGHDK and CDR2 SYGVNS. Trimming cost V 3 bases and J 3 bases, with 8 bases left between them. This CDR3 is built from 13 residues. The CDR3 coding sequence is TGTGCCAGCAGTGATCCGTTTGACTATGGCTACACCTTC. It specifies CASSDPFDYGYTF.

This clone was detected only a few times. The rearrangement joins TRBV7-9 to TRBJ1-1, with 11 bases matching TRBD1. The V gene end was trimmed by 3 bases and the J gene end by 10 bases; junction bases not matched to a gene: 7. Germline loops: CDR1 SEHNR, CDR2 FQNEAQ (reference sequence). The CDR3 runs 14 residues. This CDR3 is CASSFPGQGERAFF. The CDR3 nucleotides read TGTGCCAGCAGCTTCCCGGGACAGGGGGAAAGAGCTTTCTTT.

The V gene is TRBV5-4, the J gene TRBJ2-1; TRBD1 aligns across 8 bases. Germline V gene data show CDR1 as SGHNT and CDR2 as YYREEE (reference sequence). The CDR3 covers 15 residues. The ends lost 5 bases at V and 8 bases at J; junction bases unmatched: 12. The CDR3 DNA sequence: TGTGCCAGCAGAAACCCGGAACAGGGGGGAGATGAGCAGTTCTTC. Residues: CASRNPEQGGDEQFF.